Listed below are T cell receptor beta chains from one sample, sequenced in a study of T cell responses to AZD1222 COVID-19 vaccine. The repertoire was sequenced with immunoSEQ multiplex PCR; TCRdb's copy has only in-frame clones and lacks some. The profile shows more than 120,000 clones, almost 90% of them singletons. The sequencing used peripheral blood, collected 28 days after the second AZD1222 dose. The receptors come from an adult who received the AZD1222 COVID-19 vaccine. CDR3s include the opening cysteine and the closing phenylalanine or tryptophan. Fields, in order: J gene, D gene, V gene, clone size, CDR3 DNA, CDR3 protein. The D gene is left open where the match is weak. Size is stated for part of the rows, as once, few or many counts, or as a class when the clone is expanded.

j_gene: TRBJ2-1; d_gene: TRBD1; v_gene: TRBV6-6; abundance: -; CDR3nt: TGTGCCAGCACCCCCGGGACAGGGGACAATGAGCAGTTCTTC; CDR3aa: CASTPGTGDNEQFF
j_gene: TRBJ2-3; d_gene: TRBD1; v_gene: TRBV9; abundance: -; CDR3nt: TGTGCCAGCAGCCCTATTGGGACAGGGGGCGCAGATACGCAGTATTTT; CDR3aa: CASSPIGTGGADTQYF
j_gene: TRBJ2-1; d_gene: -; v_gene: TRBV6-5; abundance: -; CDR3nt: TGTGCCAGCAATCCCGACAGTATGCCCTACAATGAGCAGTTCTTC; CDR3aa: CASNPDSMPYNEQFF
j_gene: TRBJ2-7; d_gene: -; v_gene: TRBV28; abundance: -; CDR3nt: TGTGCCAGCGGTCCCTTGTACGAGCAGTACTTC; CDR3aa: CASGPLYEQYF
j_gene: TRBJ1-2; d_gene: -; v_gene: TRBV3-1/TRBV3-2; abundance: -; CDR3nt: TGTGCCAGCAGCCAGGGGGGGTCACGTGGCTACACCTTC; CDR3aa: CASSQGGSRGYTF
j_gene: TRBJ2-5; d_gene: TRBD2; v_gene: TRBV6-5; abundance: -; CDR3nt: TGTGCCAGCAGTTACCAAGGACGGGAGGGAGAGACCCAGTACTTC; CDR3aa: CASSYQGREGETQYF
j_gene: TRBJ2-3; d_gene: -; v_gene: TRBV28; abundance: -; CDR3nt: TGTGCCAGCCTGACAGGAGCCATCACAGATACGCAGTATTTT; CDR3aa: CASLTGAITDTQYF
j_gene: TRBJ2-1; d_gene: -; v_gene: TRBV3-1/TRBV3-2; abundance: -; CDR3nt: TGTGCCAGCAGCCACCGGAGGGGCAAAAGCTCCTACAATGAGCAGTTCTTC; CDR3aa: CASSHRRGKSSYNEQFF
j_gene: TRBJ2-3; d_gene: TRBD2; v_gene: TRBV14; abundance: -; CDR3nt: TGTGCCAGCAGTGATTTGCCTAGCGGCACCACAGATACGCAGTATTTT; CDR3aa: CASSDLPSGTTDTQYF
j_gene: TRBJ2-1; d_gene: TRBD2; v_gene: TRBV11-2; abundance: -; CDR3nt: TGTGCCAGCAGCTTAGTCGGGACTAGCGGGAAAAATGAGCAGTTCTTC; CDR3aa: CASSLVGTSGKNEQFF
j_gene: TRBJ2-2; d_gene: -; v_gene: TRBV2; abundance: -; CDR3nt: TGTGCCACCTCCCCGGTCGTTACCGGGGAGCTGTTTTTT; CDR3aa: CATSPVVTGELFF
j_gene: TRBJ2-1; d_gene: -; v_gene: TRBV4-2; abundance: -; CDR3nt: TGTGCCAGCAGCCAAGATATAGGCTCGTTCAATGAGCAGTTCTTC; CDR3aa: CASSQDIGSFNEQFF
j_gene: TRBJ1-1; d_gene: -; v_gene: TRBV20-1; abundance: -; CDR3nt: TGCAGTGCTATACCGAACACTGAAGCTTTCTTT; CDR3aa: CSAIPNTEAFF
j_gene: TRBJ2-7; d_gene: TRBD1; v_gene: TRBV5-6; abundance: -; CDR3nt: TGTGCCAGCAGCTTGGGGGTGACAGGGGTATACGAGCAGTACTTC; CDR3aa: CASSLGVTGVYEQYF
j_gene: TRBJ1-1; d_gene: -; v_gene: TRBV7-8; abundance: -; CDR3nt: TGTGCCAGCAGCTTAGGGCAGAACACTGAAGCTTTCTTT; CDR3aa: CASSLGQNTEAFF
j_gene: TRBJ2-5; d_gene: TRBD2; v_gene: TRBV9; abundance: -; CDR3nt: TGTGCCAGCAGCGTAGCAGCGGGAGTAGGAGAGACCCAGTACTTC; CDR3aa: CASSVAAGVGETQYF
j_gene: TRBJ1-5; d_gene: -; v_gene: TRBV5-5; abundance: once; CDR3nt: TGTGCCAGCAGCTCTACAGGGAATCAGCCCCAGCATTTT; CDR3aa: CASSSTGNQPQHF
j_gene: TRBJ2-3; d_gene: -; v_gene: TRBV6-5; abundance: -; CDR3nt: TGTGCCAGCAGTTACAGGGAAGGGGGCACAGATACGCAGTATTTT; CDR3aa: CASSYREGGTDTQYF
j_gene: TRBJ1-6; d_gene: -; v_gene: TRBV10-2; abundance: -; CDR3nt: TGCGCCAGCAGTGAACAGGGTCGTAATTCACCCCTCCACTTT; CDR3aa: CASSEQGRNSPLHF
j_gene: TRBJ1-6; d_gene: -; v_gene: TRBV5-6; abundance: -; CDR3nt: TGTGCCAGCAGCCGCGGGACATCTCATTCACCCCTCCACTTT; CDR3aa: CASSRGTSHSPLHF
j_gene: TRBJ2-3; d_gene: TRBD2; v_gene: TRBV11-2; abundance: -; CDR3nt: TGTGCCAGCAGCCCCCGAGCGGGAGACCAGCGGGCCACAGATACGCAGTATTTT; CDR3aa: CASSPRAGDQRATDTQYF
j_gene: TRBJ2-3; d_gene: -; v_gene: TRBV10-3; abundance: -; CDR3nt: TGTGCCATCAGTAAGGAGGGGGGCGCGACAGATACGCAGTATTTT; CDR3aa: CAISKEGGATDTQYF
j_gene: TRBJ2-6; d_gene: TRBD1; v_gene: TRBV11-2; abundance: -; CDR3nt: TGTGCCAGCAGCTTAGATTACGGACAGGGGGCCCCAGGGGCCAACGTCCTGACTTTC; CDR3aa: CASSLDYGQGAPGANVLTF
j_gene: TRBJ2-3; d_gene: -; v_gene: TRBV7-2; abundance: -; CDR3nt: TGTGCCAGCAGCTTAGGACAACTCACAGATACGCAGTATTTT; CDR3aa: CASSLGQLTDTQYF
j_gene: TRBJ1-1; d_gene: -; v_gene: TRBV28; abundance: once; CDR3nt: TGTGCCAGCAGTTTGCTTAGACAGACGAACACTGAAGCTTTCTTT; CDR3aa: CASSLLRQTNTEAFF
j_gene: TRBJ1-4; d_gene: TRBD1; v_gene: TRBV9; abundance: few; CDR3nt: TGTGCCAGCAGCACGGGACAGACTTCAACTAATGAAAAACTGTTTTTT; CDR3aa: CASSTGQTSTNEKLFF
j_gene: TRBJ1-6; d_gene: TRBD1; v_gene: TRBV2; abundance: -; CDR3nt: TGTGCCAGCAGTGAAGTAGGGGACAGGTATTCACCCCTCCACTTT; CDR3aa: CASSEVGDRYSPLHF
j_gene: TRBJ1-1; d_gene: TRBD1; v_gene: TRBV25-1; abundance: -; CDR3nt: TGTGCCAGCAGTAGGTCTGGACAGGGGAGTTCTGAAGCTTTCTTT; CDR3aa: CASSRSGQGSSEAFF
j_gene: TRBJ2-7; d_gene: -; v_gene: TRBV6-5; abundance: -; CDR3nt: TGTGCCAGCAGCTACGGACAGCGCTCCTACGAGCAGTACTTC; CDR3aa: CASSYGQRSYEQYF
j_gene: TRBJ1-5; d_gene: -; v_gene: TRBV19; abundance: -; CDR3nt: TGTGCCAGTAGTATTGGGAGGAATCAGCCCCAGCATTTT; CDR3aa: CASSIGRNQPQHF
j_gene: TRBJ2-7; d_gene: TRBD2; v_gene: TRBV9; abundance: -; CDR3nt: TGTGCCAGCAGCCCAGGCCAAAGTGGACTAGCGGGAGGTGAGCAGTACTTC; CDR3aa: CASSPGQSGLAGGEQYF
j_gene: TRBJ1-2; d_gene: TRBD1; v_gene: TRBV7-2; abundance: -; CDR3nt: TGTGCCAGCAGCCTAGGACAGGCGTTCTATGGCTACACCTTC; CDR3aa: CASSLGQAFYGYTF
j_gene: TRBJ1-1; d_gene: -; v_gene: TRBV6-2/TRBV6-3; abundance: -; CDR3nt: TGTGCCAGCAGCCACCCCGGGGGAAGCACTGAAGCTTTCTTT; CDR3aa: CASSHPGGSTEAFF
j_gene: TRBJ1-1; d_gene: -; v_gene: TRBV19; abundance: -; CDR3nt: TGTGCCAGTAGTATAGAGCCCGGGGTTGAAGCTTTCTTT; CDR3aa: CASSIEPGVEAFF
j_gene: TRBJ1-6; d_gene: -; v_gene: TRBV6-5; abundance: -; CDR3nt: TGTGCCAGCAGTTACTCTCAGACGGACTATAATTCACCCCTCCACTTT; CDR3aa: CASSYSQTDYNSPLHF
j_gene: TRBJ1-5; d_gene: -; v_gene: TRBV7-8; abundance: -; CDR3nt: TGTGCCAGCAGCCCCCGGCCCCTTGGCACTAGCAATCAGCCCCAGCATTTT; CDR3aa: CASSPRPLGTSNQPQHF
j_gene: TRBJ2-2; d_gene: -; v_gene: TRBV5-1; abundance: -; CDR3nt: TGCGCCAGCAGCTTGGTAGGGCCAGGAAGGTACACCGGGGAGCTGTTTTTT; CDR3aa: CASSLVGPGRYTGELFF
j_gene: TRBJ1-5; d_gene: TRBD1; v_gene: TRBV18; abundance: -; CDR3nt: TGTGCCAGCTCACCGGACAGGGAACAACAGCCCCAGCATTTT; CDR3aa: CASSPDREQQPQHF
j_gene: TRBJ1-1; d_gene: -; v_gene: TRBV4-2; abundance: -; CDR3nt: TGTGCCAGCAGCCGCTCACTCAGCTCGAACACTGAAGCTTTCTTT; CDR3aa: CASSRSLSSNTEAFF
j_gene: TRBJ1-5; d_gene: -; v_gene: TRBV12-1; abundance: -; CDR3nt: TGTGCCAGCGGGGCCGAACGCCCCCAGCCCCAGCATTTT; CDR3aa: CASGAERPQPQHF
j_gene: TRBJ2-7; d_gene: -; v_gene: TRBV5-4; abundance: -; CDR3nt: TGTGCCAGCAGCCCAAATGGGGGGGCCGTCTACGAGCAGTACTTC; CDR3aa: CASSPNGGAVYEQYF
j_gene: TRBJ1-3; d_gene: -; v_gene: TRBV23-1; abundance: -; CDR3nt: TGCGCCAGCAGTCCGTTCGGGGTTAGCTCTGGAAACACCATATATTTT; CDR3aa: CASSPFGVSSGNTIYF
j_gene: TRBJ2-5; d_gene: TRBD2; v_gene: TRBV18; abundance: -; CDR3nt: TGTGCCAGCTCATCGACTAGCGCTCAAGAGACCCAGTACTTC; CDR3aa: CASSSTSAQETQYF
j_gene: TRBJ1-3; d_gene: -; v_gene: TRBV19; abundance: -; CDR3nt: TGTGCCAGTATACAGGGAGCTGGAAACACCATATATTTT; CDR3aa: CASIQGAGNTIYF
j_gene: TRBJ1-2; d_gene: TRBD1; v_gene: TRBV5-4; abundance: -; CDR3nt: TGTGCCAGCAGCTTGGTGGGGACAGAGTATGGCTACACCTTC; CDR3aa: CASSLVGTEYGYTF
j_gene: TRBJ1-2; d_gene: -; v_gene: TRBV28; abundance: -; CDR3nt: TGTACCAGCAGTTTCGGAGGCTATGGCTACACCTTC; CDR3aa: CTSSFGGYGYTF
j_gene: TRBJ1-4; d_gene: -; v_gene: TRBV5-4; abundance: once; CDR3nt: TGTGCCAGCAGCCCGGGAGGAGGGATCGATGAAAAACTGTTTTTT; CDR3aa: CASSPGGGIDEKLFF
j_gene: TRBJ2-3; d_gene: TRBD2; v_gene: TRBV6-2/TRBV6-3; abundance: -; CDR3nt: TGTGCCAGCAGTCAGCTAGCGGGAGCAGATACGCAGTATTTT; CDR3aa: CASSQLAGADTQYF
j_gene: TRBJ2-2; d_gene: -; v_gene: TRBV5-1; abundance: -; CDR3nt: TGCGCCAGCAGGATGGGACTCACACCCGCCGGGGAGCTGTTTTTT; CDR3aa: CASRMGLTPAGELFF
j_gene: TRBJ2-1; d_gene: TRBD2; v_gene: TRBV29-1; abundance: once; CDR3nt: TGCAGCGTCCAATCTAGCGGGAGCGTGGGTGAGCAGTTCTTC; CDR3aa: CSVQSSGSVGEQFF
j_gene: TRBJ1-2; d_gene: TRBD1; v_gene: TRBV28; abundance: -; CDR3nt: TGTGCCAGCAGTTTACCTCATCCGGGACAGGGCCCAGGGGGCTACACCTTC; CDR3aa: CASSLPHPGQGPGGYTF
j_gene: TRBJ2-1; d_gene: TRBD2; v_gene: TRBV10-3; abundance: -; CDR3nt: TGTGCCATCAGTGAGTGGCGGGGGACTTCGTACAATGAGCAGTTCTTC; CDR3aa: CAISEWRGTSYNEQFF
j_gene: TRBJ2-1; d_gene: -; v_gene: TRBV7-8; abundance: -; CDR3nt: TGTGCCAGCAGCCGCCGTGAAGACAATGAGCAGTTCTTC; CDR3aa: CASSRREDNEQFF
j_gene: TRBJ2-1; d_gene: -; v_gene: TRBV11-3; abundance: -; CDR3nt: TGTGCCAGCAGCTTAAAGACCACATCCTACAATGAGCAGTTCTTC; CDR3aa: CASSLKTTSYNEQFF
j_gene: TRBJ1-5; d_gene: -; v_gene: TRBV7-9; abundance: -; CDR3nt: TGTGCCAGCAGCCGCGCGACGGGCAATCAGCCCCAGCATTTT; CDR3aa: CASSRATGNQPQHF
j_gene: TRBJ2-1; d_gene: TRBD2; v_gene: TRBV6-4; abundance: -; CDR3nt: TGTGCCAGCAGCCTTACGGGGACTAGCGGGAGTATGCCCTACAATGAGCAGTTCTTC; CDR3aa: CASSLTGTSGSMPYNEQFF
j_gene: TRBJ1-3; d_gene: TRBD1; v_gene: TRBV2; abundance: -; CDR3nt: TGTGCCAGCAACCAAGACAGGGCTTACTCTGGAAACACCATATATTTT; CDR3aa: CASNQDRAYSGNTIYF